One and the same sample provided the 21 T cell receptor beta chains below, sequenced in a study of blood T cell repertoires in COVID-19. Some clones are missing from TCRdb's copy, which holds only in-frame ones; the method was immunoSEQ multiplex PCR. The sample has some 370,000 clones, 75% to 90% seen once. The sample taken for sequencing was PBMCs or T cells enriched from blood (not recorded which). These receptors originate from a woman aged 45-65 years who had recovered from COVID-19.

The chain carries TRBV2 and TRBJ2-1; TRBD1 matches 9 bases. Losses at the gene ends were 6 bases for V and 5 bases for J; bases not matched to a gene: 5. The germline V gene has CDR1 SNHLY and CDR2 FYNNEI. This CDR3 is 14 amino acids long. The DNA for the CDR3 is TGTGCCAGCAGCGGACAGGGGATAAACAATGAGCAGTTCTTC. Translated: CASSGQGINNEQFF.

The chain combines TRBV5-1 with TRBJ2-7; 8 bases map to TRBD1. V gave up 3 bases and J gave up 5 bases; unmatched junction bases: 7. The CDR3 spans 14 residues. The germline gives CDR1 SGHRS, CDR2 YFSETQ. The CDR3 region is CASSSWAGGNEQYF. The CDR3 DNA follows: TGCGCCAGCAGCTCCTGGGCAGGGGGCAACGAGCAGTACTTC.

This chain joins TRBV18 and TRBJ2-7; D perhaps matches TRBD1 (6 bases). V lost 6 bases, J lost 3 bases, and 15 bases lay in between. Germline V gives CDR1 KGHSH, CDR2 LQKENI. This CDR3 has 14 residues. CDR3 residues: CASSPGHRDYEQYF. CDR3 DNA sequence: TGTGCCAGCTCCCCGGGGCACAGGGACTACGAGCAGTACTTC.

This chain uses TRBV6-5 with TRBJ1-6, with D unresolved. V lost 6 bases and J lost 8, with 14 bases in between. The germline gives CDR1 MNHEY, CDR2 SVGAGI. The length of the CDR3 is 14 residues. The CDR3 reads CASRFPTEDSPLHF. The CDR3 DNA follows: TGTGCCAGCAGGTTCCCGACTGAGGATTCACCCCTCCACTTT.

The chain recombines TRBV4-3 with TRBJ2-3; 10 nucleotides agree with TRBD2. The V gene's germline CDR1 is LGHNA and CDR2 YSLEER. The junction had 2 bases not matched to a gene; V was cut back by 1 base and J by 1 base. The CDR3 loop spans 16 amino acids. CDR3 coding DNA: TGCGCCAGCAGCCAAGCTCTAGCGGGGGGCACAGATACGCAGTATTTT. It yields the protein CASSQALAGGTDTQYF.

The chain couples TRBV11-3 to TRBJ2-1; TRBD2 matches at 13 bases. Germline trimming cut 5 bases from V and 10 bases from J; bases unmatched to any gene: 17. The germline V gene encodes CDR1 SGHNT and CDR2 YENEEA. The CDR3 runs 18 residues. The CDR3: CASSPGVLAGGQGGEQFF. For the CDR3, the DNA is TGTGCCAGCAGCCCGGGGGTACTAGCGGGAGGGCAAGGAGGGGAGCAGTTCTTC. The full variable domain, its missing parts supplied by reference TRBV11-3 and TRBJ2-1, is EAGVVQSPRYKIIEKKQPVAFWCNPISGHNTLYWYLQNLGQGPELLIRYENEEAVDDSQLPKDRFSAERLKGVDSTLKIQPAELGDSAVYLCASSPGVLAGGQGGEQFFGPGTRLTVL.

CDR3 sequence (DNA): TGTGCCAGCAGACCGGGACAGGGGGTTTACGAGCAGTACTTC. This gives the protein CASRPGQGVYEQYF. The chain employs TRBV25-1 and TRBJ2-7; the match to TRBD1 covers 11 bases. The V segment lost 6 bases and the J segment 4 bases; nucleotides outside the gene matches: 5. There are 14 residues in the CDR3. Per germline, CDR1 MGHDK and CDR2 SYGVNS.

The CDR3 loop is CASTLQGAGVNTEAFF. The CDR3 DNA is TGCGCCAGCACCCTACAGGGGGCTGGTGTAAACACTGAAGCTTTCTTT. This rearrangement joins TRBV4-1 to TRBJ1-1; 9 bases align to TRBD1. With V trimmed by 7 bases and J by 2 bases, 11 bases remained unmatched. The CDR3 consists of 16 residues. Looked up from germline, CDR1 is MGHRA and CDR2 is YSYEKL.

V and J are TRBV2 and TRBJ1-6; D is ambiguous. Trimming took off 5 bases at V and 5 bases at J, with 4 bases between the two ends. This CDR3 contains 12 residues. Germline CDR1 is SNHLY and CDR2 is FYNNEI. Written as DNA, the CDR3 is TGTGCCAGCAGTTCCGATAATTCACCCCTCCACTTT. Protein: CASSSDNSPLHF.

The chain carries TRBV9 and TRBJ2-3, with D possibly TRBD1 on 5 matching bases. From germline, CDR1 is SGDLS and CDR2 YYNGEE. V was pared by 4 bases and J by 6 bases, with 21 bases between. CDR3 length: 16 residues. Here the CDR3 reads CASSPRTSINWDTQYF. The CDR3 DNA is TGTGCCAGCAGCCCGCGGACATCCATAAACTGGGATACGCAGTATTTT.

The chain has TRBV5-4 and TRBJ2-1; 8 bases are a match to TRBD1. The junction had 5 bases not matched to a gene; V was cut back by 4 bases and J by 5 bases. Germline assignment: CDR1 SGHNT and CDR2 YYREEE (reference sequence). CDR3 size: 14 residues. In DNA form, the CDR3 reads TGTGCCAGCAGCCCGGGACAGGCGCACAATGAGCAGTTCTTC. It encodes CASSPGQAHNEQFF. The full variable domain, completed using reference TRBV5-4 and TRBJ2-1, is ETGVTQSPTHLIKTRGQQVTLRCSSQSGHNTVSWYQQALGQGPQFIFQYYREEENGRGNFPPRFSGLQFPNYSSELNVNALELDDSALYLCASSPGQAHNEQFFGPGTRLTVL.

In DNA form, the CDR3 reads TGTGCCAGCTACCGGACAGCGAACACTGAAGCTTTCTTT. It translates to CASYRTANTEAFF. This chain links TRBV18 with TRBJ1-1; TRBD1 might be the D (6 bases). The V gene lost 7 bases and the J gene lost 1 base, with 10 bases spanning the gap. Looked up from germline, CDR1 is KGHSH and CDR2 is LQKENI. The CDR3 is 13 residues long.

The chain links TRBV6-5 to TRBJ1-2; D call uncertain. This CDR3 comprises 12 residues. CDR1 MNHEY and CDR2 SVGAGI come from the germline V gene. The ends were cut back, 6 bases at V and 7 bases at J, with 12 bases in the middle. The CDR3 is CASRPAVGGYTF. For the CDR3, the DNA is TGTGCCAGCAGGCCCGCGGTAGGTGGCTACACCTTC.

This clone was counted between two and nine times. One end of the junction is discordant with germline, which a read error may explain. The gene calls are TRBV7-2 and TRBJ2-3; 9 bases line up with TRBD2. The germline gives CDR1 SGHTA, CDR2 FQGNSA. The CDR3 has 12 amino acids. CDR3 region: CASSKGVSGGSF. The CDR3 coding sequence is TGTGCCAGCTCCAAGGGGGTCAGCGGGGGGTCCTTT.

The rearrangement joins TRBV12-2 to TRBJ2-7; whether TRBD1, the table's D call, matches the DNA was not checked. TRBV12-2 is deemed a pseudogene. CDR3 length: 14 amino acids. In nucleotides, the CDR3 is TGTGCAAGTCGCTTAGAGGGGCGTAGGTACGAGCAGTACTTC. The encoded protein is CASRLEGRRYEQYF.

The CDR3 sequence is CASSLAASGYTF. The CDR3 DNA reads as TGTGCCAGCAGTCTGGCGGCATCTGGCTACACCTTC. This sequence joins TRBV25-1 and TRBJ1-2; no firm D call. V was pared by 5 bases and J by 7 bases, with 11 bases between. Germline V CDR1 and CDR2: MGHDK, SYGVNS. The CDR3 extends over 12 amino acids.

The V gene is TRBV5-1, the J gene TRBJ1-2; 7 bases are shared with TRBD1. The CDR3 spans 15 residues. J was trimmed by 8 bases and V by 4 bases; bases with no gene match: 14. The germline V gene encodes CDR1 SGHRS and CDR2 YFSETQ. The CDR3 nucleotides are TGCGCCAGCAGCGCTGGCGGGACAGCCGAAATAGGCTACACCTTC. It encodes CASSAGGTAEIGYTF. Drawing the rest from reference TRBV5-1 and TRBJ1-2, the complete variable domain is KAGVTQTPRYLIKTRGQQVTLSCSPISGHRSVSWYQQTPGQGLQFLFEYFSETQRNKGNFPGRFSGRQFSNSRSEMNVSTLELGDSALYLCASSAGGTAEIGYTFGSGTRLTVV.

The chain employs TRBV3-1 (or the pseudogene TRBV3-2) and TRBJ1-1, with 10 bases lining up with TRBD1. Trimming cost V 4 bases and J 0 bases; bases outside gene matches: 2. CDR3 length equals 15 residues. Germline CDR1 LGHDT, CDR2 YNNKEL (reference sequence). The CDR3, as DNA: TGTGCCAGCAGCCCGACAGGGGGCATGAACACTGAAGCTTTCTTT. It codes for CASSPTGGMNTEAFF.

The chain links TRBV6-5 to TRBJ1-1, with 8 bases fitting TRBD1. J gave up 0 bases and V 6 bases, and 6 bases lay outside the gene matches. The length of the CDR3 is 15 residues. Germline CDR1 reads MNHEY; CDR2 reads SVGAGI. CDR3 region: CASRLTGDLNTEAFF. CDR3 nucleotides: TGTGCCAGCAGACTGACAGGGGACCTGAACACTGAAGCTTTCTTT.

This chain links TRBV3-1 (or the pseudogene TRBV3-2) with TRBJ2-1; TRBD1 is a possible D gene (5 bases). V lost 0 bases and J 0 bases, leaving 12 bases between the germline ends. Germline-derived CDR1 and CDR2 are LGHDT and YNNKEL (reference sequence). This CDR3 comprises 17 residues. In DNA, the CDR3 is TGTGCCAGCAGCCAAGAATGGTGGGGCAACTCCTACAATGAGCAGTTCTTC. Its translation: CASSQEWWGNSYNEQFF.

The CDR3 protein is CASSAGPDRQYNQPQHF. The CDR3 DNA reads TGTGCCAGCAGCGCCGGGCCGGATAGACAGTACAATCAGCCCCAGCATTTT. The chain is built from TRBV9 and TRBJ1-5, with TRBD1 as a possible D gene (5 bases). Between the trimmed V and J ends, which lost 3 bases and 3 bases, there was a span of 19 bases. The CDR3 has 17 amino acids. Germline V gene sequence: CDR1 SGDLS, CDR2 YYNGEE.